These 10 T cell receptor beta chains were sequenced from one sample in a study of response to subunit inactivated influenza vaccine. Using its own MiXCR run on the RT-PCR reads, TCRdb lists one record per CDR3 protein. The sample carries 500,000 to 550,000 distinct CDR3 sequences, less than 8% recorded once. This sample comprised PBMCs from blood, obtained 23 months after vaccination. Receptor source: a man between 50 and 75 years old who received an inactivated influenza vaccine.

This clonotype turned up a few times. The chain combines TRBV11-2 with TRBJ2-5; unclear D gene. The CDR3 is 11 amino acids. Germline CDR1 is SGHAT and CDR2 is FQNNGV. The ends were cut back, 1 base at V and 10 bases at J, with 7 bases in the middle. DNA of the CDR3: TGTGCCAGCAGCTTAGGGCACCACCAGTACTTC. This translates into CASSLGHHQYF.

Remarks on this clonotype: A junction boundary mismatches the germline segment, possibly from a read error. This chain joins TRBV25-1 and TRBJ2-5, with D unresolved. Per the germline V gene, CDR1 is MGHDK and CDR2 is SYGVNS. CDR3 length: 15 residues. The DNA of the CDR3 is TGTGCCAGAAGTGACAATCGGGCCTTGGGAGAGACCCAGTACTTC. Its translation: CARSDNRALGETQYF.

This clonotype was observed a handful of times. This rearrangement joins TRBV5-1 to TRBJ2-7; the match to TRBD1 covers 8 bases. CDR3 length: 15 residues. The germline V gene encodes CDR1 SGHRS and CDR2 YFSETQ. The V and J ends lost 2 bases and 0 bases, in that order; junction bases with no gene match: 4. The CDR3 sequence: CASSFSGGSSYEQYF. The CDR3 DNA reads TGCGCCAGCAGCTTCTCAGGGGGCAGCTCCTACGAGCAGTACTTC.

This chain joins TRBV6-1 and TRBJ1-1; TRBD1 is a possible D gene (5 bases). V gave up 6 bases and J gave up 4 bases, with 12 bases separating them. The CDR3 has 13 amino acids. CDR1 is MNHNS and CDR2 is SASEGT in the germline V gene. The CDR3 spells CASRTGPRTEAFF. DNA for the CDR3: TGTGCCAGCAGAACGGGGCCTCGCACTGAAGCTTTCTTT.

A few counts support this clonotype. The chain joins TRBV6-2 or TRBV6-3 to TRBJ2-7, with unresolved D. CDR3 length equals 13 residues. Germline assignment: CDR1 MNHEY and CDR2 SVGEGT. Trimming cost V 2 bases and J 5 bases, with 10 bases left between them. CDR3 nucleotides: TGTGCCAGCAGTTACCCCTCCCGGGACGAGCAGTACTTC. This encodes CASSYPSRDEQYF.

The chain employs TRBV4-2 and TRBJ1-6, with TRBD1 as a possible D gene (5 bases). The CDR3 contains 16 residues. V dropped 4 bases and J dropped 0 bases, with 10 bases sitting between them. From germline, CDR1 is LGHNA and CDR2 YNFKEQ. The CDR3 protein is CASSPGGTSYNSPLHF. Written as DNA, the CDR3 is TGTGCCAGCAGCCCTGGAGGGACCTCCTATAATTCACCCCTCCACTTT.

A word on this clonotype: A much larger clone differs by one base, so this may be a read error. The chain carries TRBV20-1 and TRBJ2-7; the D gene is possibly TRBD2 (5 bases). V lost 6 bases and J 3 bases, leaving 15 bases between the germline ends. Germline assignment: CDR1 DFQATT and CDR2 SNEGSKA (reference sequence). The CDR3 runs to 13 residues. DNA for the CDR3: TGCAGTGCCTTCAGGCGGACTGGCTACGAGCAGTACTTC. Protein sequence: CSAFRRTGYEQYF.

This clonotype was recorded a few times. V is TRBV5-1 and J is TRBJ2-7; D is undetermined. The CDR3 extends over 15 amino acids. Germline CDR1 reads SGHRS; CDR2 reads YFSETQ. V was pared by 0 bases and J by 6 bases, with 16 bases between. CDR3 residues: CASSLAGGVTTEQYF. The DNA of the CDR3 is TGCGCCAGCAGCTTGGCCGGCGGCGTAACCACCGAGCAGTACTTC. Supplemented by reference TRBV5-1 and TRBJ2-7, the full variable domain reads KAGVTQTPRYLIKTRGQQVTLSCSPISGHRSVSWYQQTPGQGLQFLFEYFSETQRNKGNFPGRFSGRQFSNSRSEMNVSTLELGDSALYLCASSLAGGVTTEQYFGPGTRLTVT.

V and J are TRBV7-8 and TRBJ2-1; weak D call: TRBD1 (5 bases). The CDR3 is 15 amino acids. Germline V gene lookup returns CDR1 SGHVS and CDR2 FQNEAQ. V lost 4 bases, J lost 8 bases, and 18 bases lay in between. CDR3 loop: CASSSISSRVDEQFF. CDR3 nucleotide sequence: TGTGCCAGCAGCTCAATTAGCTCCAGGGTCGATGAGCAGTTCTTC.

The genes are TRBV3-1 and TRBJ2-7, with D possibly matching TRBD1 (6 bases). The germline V gene encodes CDR1 LGHDT and CDR2 YNNKEL (reference sequence). This CDR3 region has 16 residues. V lost 0 bases, J lost 3 bases, and 15 bases lay in between. CDR3 protein: CASSQDLSQGHYEQYF. For the CDR3, the DNA is TGTGCCAGCAGCCAAGATCTTTCGCAGGGACACTACGAGCAGTACTTC.